This T cell receptor beta chain was sequenced during a study of cytomegalovirus exposure and HLA in healthy donors. The CDR3 consists of 17 residues. Germline V gene sequence: CDR1 SGHTA, CDR2 FQGNSA. V lost 3 bases and J 2 bases, leaving 20 bases between the germline ends. PCR used 60 Vbeta primers and 13 Jbeta primers. The protocol was immunoSEQ multiplex PCR, while the TCRdb copy is restricted to in-frame clones and leaves out a portion. This table holds approximately 160,000 clones, 64% found once. This sequence originates from a woman aged 30 to 39 in good health and CMV-seropositive. V is TRBV7-2 and J is TRBJ2-7; perhaps TRBD2 as D (5 bases). The sequenced material came from PBMCs. The CDR3 loop reads CASSLNGGWHLTYEQYF. The CDR3 DNA reads TGTGCCAGCAGCTTGAATGGCGGGTGGCATTTGACCTACGAGCAGTACTTC.